One sample yielded the 4 T cell receptor beta chains listed below, sequenced in a study of beta chain features in type 1 diabetes. Expressed TCRB transcripts got sequenced, as all isolated RNA was reverse transcribed. Assay used: immunoSEQ multiplex PCR; TCRdb lists only in-frame clones, some missing. In the table there are approximately 340,000 clones, approximately 16% of which are singletons. Sequencing input: naive CD4+ T cells from blood. The receptors were gathered from a woman younger than 35 in good health.

The chain is built from TRBV19 and TRBJ2-7; 12 bases align to TRBD2. Germline CDR1 is LNHDA and CDR2 is SQIVND (reference sequence). The CDR3 totals 16 residues. V was pared by 3 bases and J by 6 bases, with 9 bases of the junction left unmatched. CDR3 loop: CASSMMTSGRSPEQYF. The CDR3 DNA sequence: TGTGCCAGTAGTATGATGACTAGCGGGAGATCCCCCGAGCAGTACTTC.

This chain uses TRBV19 with TRBJ2-1, with a weak D call TRBD2 (7 bases). With 4 bases removed from V and 0 bases from J, the gap between germline ends came to 19 bases. Germline V lookup: CDR1 LNHDA, CDR2 SQIVND (reference sequence). This CDR3 region has 18 residues. The DNA for the CDR3 is TGTGCCAGTAGTACCTCCGGGGGGCGGAGGAGCTCCTACAATGAGCAGTTCTTC. The encoded protein is CASSTSGGRRSSYNEQFF.

The rearrangement uses TRBV5-4 and TRBJ2-7; the match to TRBD1 covers 9 bases. The V gene end was trimmed by 5 bases and the J gene end by 2 bases; junction bases not matched to a gene: 11. The CDR3 contains 16 residues. Germline V gene lookup returns CDR1 SGHNT and CDR2 YYREEE (reference sequence). In nucleotides, the CDR3 is TGTGCCAGCAGTTCAAGACAGGGGGTTGGCGCCTACGAGCAGTACTTC. Amino acid sequence: CASSSRQGVGAYEQYF.

The CDR3 reads CASSRTEISNQPQHF. In DNA, the CDR3 is TGTGCCAGCAGCCGGACAGAAATTAGCAATCAGCCCCAGCATTTT. The genes are TRBV4-2 and TRBJ1-5, with a tentative D call TRBD1 (6 bases). The CDR3 consists of 15 residues. V was clipped by 4 bases and J by 0 bases, with 10 bases between them. CDR1 and CDR2 (germline): LGHNA, YNFKEQ.